This TCR beta chain was identified during a study of early T cells in non-severe SARS-CoV-2 infection. About the research overall: The study sequenced bulk RNA from unsorted whole blood, with chains unpaired. The study, taken as a whole, reports: Anti-spike CD8 responses were favored in VDJdb matching, and private and CD4 specificities were missed.

Separate cDNA molecules each had unique molecular identifiers attached to them. MiXCR, applied by TCRdb to the 5' RACE reads, yields one record per CDR3 protein. This table has 25,000 to 35,000 distinct CDR3 sequences, 4.7% appearing once. This clonotype was seen at least ten times. Antigen unknown. V shed 2 bases and J 3 bases; nucleotides not matched to a gene: 2. CDR3 length: 15 amino acids. Germline V lookup: CDR1 MRHNA, CDR2 SNTAGT. This receptor was taken from an adult who was a healthcare worker with PCR-confirmed SARS-CoV-2 infection or an uninfected control (not recorded which). Sequences were obtained from whole blood. The V call is TRBV6-4, the J call TRBJ2-1; 9 bases map to TRBD2. Written as DNA, the CDR3 is TGTGCCAGCAGTGACGGAGCGGGGGGCTACAATGAGCAGTTCTTC. This codes for CASSDGAGGYNEQFF.